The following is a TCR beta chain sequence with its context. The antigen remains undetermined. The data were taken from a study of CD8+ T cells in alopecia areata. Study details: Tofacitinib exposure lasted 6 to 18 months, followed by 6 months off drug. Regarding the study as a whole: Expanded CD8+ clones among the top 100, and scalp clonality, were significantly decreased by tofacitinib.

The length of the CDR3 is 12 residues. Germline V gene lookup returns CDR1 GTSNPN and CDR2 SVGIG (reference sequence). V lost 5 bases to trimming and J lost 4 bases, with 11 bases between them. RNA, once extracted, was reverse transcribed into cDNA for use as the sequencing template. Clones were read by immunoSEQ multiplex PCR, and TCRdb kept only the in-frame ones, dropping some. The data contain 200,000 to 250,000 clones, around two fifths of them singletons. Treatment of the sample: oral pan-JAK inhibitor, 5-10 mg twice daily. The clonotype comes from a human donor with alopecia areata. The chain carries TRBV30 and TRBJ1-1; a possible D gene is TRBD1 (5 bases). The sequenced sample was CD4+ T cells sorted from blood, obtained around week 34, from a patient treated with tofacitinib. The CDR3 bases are TGTGCCTGGCAAGGAGGGACCACTGAAGCTTTCTTT. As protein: CAWQGGTTEAFF.